These 24 T cell receptor beta chains originate from one sample sequenced in a study of CD8+ T cells in alopecia areata. Extracted RNA was reverse transcribed into cDNA, the sequencing template. The protocol was immunoSEQ multiplex PCR, while the TCRdb copy is restricted to in-frame clones and leaves out a portion. The sample holds under 70,000 clones, around 96% seen once. The specimen comprised CD8+ T cells sorted from blood, sampled at week 0. The receptor set was obtained from a human donor with alopecia areata.

V is TRBV7-8 and J is TRBJ2-3, with D possibly matching TRBD2 (5 bases). The V and J ends lost 6 bases and 0 bases respectively, with 10 bases between them. The V gene's germline CDR1 is SGHVS and CDR2 FQNEAQ. CDR3 length: 14 amino acids. CDR3 in amino acids: CASRPTRSTDTQYF. CDR3 coding DNA: TGTGCCAGCAGGCCTACTAGAAGCACAGATACGCAGTATTTT.

The chain uses TRBV5-6 and TRBJ1-6, with a possible D match to TRBD1 (6 bases). Per the germline V gene, CDR1 is SGHDT and CDR2 is YYEEEE. CDR3 length: 12 residues. The V end was cut by 2 bases, the J end by 11 bases, with 8 bases between. The CDR3 DNA reads TGTGCCAGCAGCTTAGGACAGACACCCCTCCACTTT. Translated, it gives CASSLGQTPLHF.

The chain uses TRBV4-1 and TRBJ2-1; 7 bases are shared with TRBD2. V lost 2 bases, J lost 14 bases, and 18 bases stayed unmatched. CDR1 MGHRA and CDR2 YSYEKL come from the germline V gene. This CDR3 region has 16 residues. The CDR3 is CASSQHSGGTSSVEFF. As DNA, the CDR3 is TGCGCCAGCAGCCAACACTCGGGGGGTACGAGCAGTGTAGAGTTCTTC.

The chain is built from TRBV7-9 and TRBJ2-3; TRBD1 matches 9 bases. V shed 5 bases and J 0 bases; nucleotides not matched to a gene: 6. CDR1 and CDR2 (germline): SEHNR, FQNEAQ (reference sequence). There are 16 residues in the CDR3. CDR3 amino acids: CASSPGQGISTDTQYF. Written as DNA, the CDR3 is TGTGCCAGCAGCCCCGGACAGGGGATAAGCACAGATACGCAGTATTTT.

The J gene is TRBJ2-5, the V gene TRBV7-6; D not resolved. The V gene's germline CDR1 is SGHVS and CDR2 FNYEAQ. Trimming left V 0 bases short and J 5 bases short, with 7 bases between. The CDR3 extends over 13 amino acids. The CDR3 nucleotides read TGTGCCAGCAGCTTAGCTGTGCCGGAGACCCAGTACTTC. Amino acid sequence: CASSLAVPETQYF.

This clone was detected only once. V usage is TRBV16 and J usage is TRBJ2-1; maybe TRBD1 (6 bases). The V gene's germline CDR1 is KGHSY and CDR2 FQNENV. The CDR3 covers 13 residues. With 4 bases removed from V and 7 bases from J, the gap between germline ends came to 11 bases. The CDR3 loop is CASSPTTGNEQFF. The CDR3 nucleotides are TGTGCCAGCAGCCCCACCACAGGGAATGAGCAGTTCTTC.

In this sample, this clone turned up once. The chain uses TRBV7-6 and TRBJ1-1, with 9 bases that match TRBD1. The CDR3 contains 15 residues. V shed 0 bases, J shed 5 bases, and the junction held 4 bases outside the gene matches. The V gene's germline CDR1 is SGHVS and CDR2 FNYEAQ. The CDR3 DNA reads TGTGCCAGCAGCTTAGCGGGACAGGGTGAGACTGAAGCTTTCTTT. It translates to CASSLAGQGETEAFF. Drawing the rest from reference TRBV7-6 and TRBJ1-1, the complete variable domain is GAGVSQSPRYKVTKRGQDVALRCDPISGHVSLYWYRQALGQGPEFLTYFNYEAQQDKSGLPNDRFSAERPEGSISTLTIQRTEQRDSAMYRCASSLAGQGETEAFFGQGTRLTVV.

This CDR3 reads CASSESVGAGGELFF. CDR3 in DNA: TGTGCCAGCAGTGAATCGGTTGGGGCTGGCGGGGAGCTGTTTTTT. This chain joins TRBV2 and TRBJ2-2; possibly TRBD1 for D (5 bases). This CDR3 has 15 residues. Per the germline V gene, CDR1 is SNHLY and CDR2 is FYNNEI. V dropped 2 bases and J dropped 7 bases, with 14 bases sitting between them.

This sequence joins TRBV23-1 and TRBJ1-2, with a possible D match to TRBD1 (6 bases). TRBV23-1 is flagged as an ORF with uncertain function. Trimming left V 6 bases short and J 4 bases short, with 15 bases between. CDR3 length equals 14 residues. The CDR3: CASSETGQFYGYTF. DNA of the CDR3: TGCGCCAGCAGCGAGACAGGCCAGTTCTATGGCTACACCTTC.

The rearrangement uses TRBV9 and TRBJ2-1; 13 bases agree with TRBD2. Losses at the gene ends were 3 bases for V and 6 bases for J; bases not matched to a gene: 18. The CDR3 sequence is 20 residues long. CDR1 SGDLS and CDR2 YYNGEE come from the germline V gene. The CDR3 spells CASSGSPTSGGALPGNEQFF. CDR3 coding DNA: TGTGCCAGCAGCGGATCACCTACTAGCGGGGGGGCCCTGCCGGGCAATGAGCAGTTCTTC.

The gene calls are TRBV7-8 and TRBJ1-1; no reliable D call. Germline V gene data show CDR1 as SGHVS and CDR2 as FQNEAQ. V was clipped by 5 bases and J by 4 bases, with 8 bases between them. This CDR3 has 12 amino acids. The CDR3 DNA reads TGTGCCAGCAGCGCGTACAGCACTGAAGCTTTCTTT. Translating gives CASSAYSTEAFF.

The V gene is TRBV25-1, the J gene TRBJ2-7; maybe TRBD1 (5 bases). The CDR3 has 13 residues. CDR1 and CDR2 from the germline V gene are MGHDK and SYGVNS. Trimming cost V 4 bases and J 5 bases, with 12 bases left between them. Here the CDR3 reads CASSGQAGNEQYF. The CDR3 DNA sequence: TGTGCCAGCAGTGGTCAGGCAGGGAACGAGCAGTACTTC.

The chain has TRBV7-6 and TRBJ2-7; TRBD2 matches 8 bases. V shed 5 bases, J shed 5 bases, and the junction held 17 bases outside the gene matches. The CDR3 has 17 residues. Germline V lookup: CDR1 SGHVS, CDR2 FNYEAQ. The CDR3 sequence is CASSNPRGAGGENEQYF. The CDR3 DNA is TGTGCCAGCAGCAATCCCCGTGGGGCGGGGGGCGAAAACGAGCAGTACTTC.

The chain joins TRBV6-5 to TRBJ1-2; D is ambiguous. This CDR3 region has 15 residues. V lost 5 bases to trimming and J lost 5 bases, with 18 bases between them. Germline-derived CDR1 and CDR2 are MNHEY and SVGAGI. As DNA, the CDR3 is TGTGCCAGCAGTCCCGGACCCGAGTTCCAGTATGGCTACACCTTC. Translated: CASSPGPEFQYGYTF.

The rearrangement joins TRBV6-1 to TRBJ2-3; 7 nucleotides match TRBD1. Unmatched junction bases numbered 4, after V lost 7 bases and J lost 3 bases. CDR1 is MNHNS and CDR2 is SASEGT in the germline V gene. This CDR3 comprises 13 residues. For the CDR3, the DNA is TGTGCCAGCACCTTGACAGGGACAGATACGCAGTATTTT. This codes for CASTLTGTDTQYF.

The chain has TRBV7-8 and TRBJ2-5; 11 bases align to TRBD2. This CDR3 is built from 16 residues. Per the germline V gene, CDR1 is SGHVS and CDR2 is FQNEAQ. V shed 4 bases, J shed 1 base, and the junction held 5 bases outside the gene matches. The CDR3 reads CASSSELAGVQETQYF. The CDR3 DNA follows: TGTGCCAGCAGCTCTGAACTAGCGGGGGTCCAAGAGACCCAGTACTTC.

V gene TRBV4-1 combines with J gene TRBJ2-7; D not certain. Per germline, CDR1 MGHRA and CDR2 YSYEKL. CDR3 length: 14 residues. Trimming removed 2 bases from V and 0 bases from J, with 8 bases in between. The CDR3 DNA reads TGCGCCAGCAGCCAATTGGGTTCCTCCTACGAGCAGTACTTC. Its translation: CASSQLGSSYEQYF.

CDR3 amino acids: CASSQRLGTSRNEQYF. The CDR3 nucleotides read TGCGCCAGCAGCCAGAGGCTCGGGACTAGCCGAAACGAGCAGTACTTC. This chain links TRBV4-3 with TRBJ2-7, with TRBD2 identical over 9 bases. The germline V gene encodes CDR1 LGHNA and CDR2 YSLEER. This CDR3 contains 16 residues. With V trimmed by 3 bases and J by 5 bases, 11 bases remained unmatched.

The chain combines TRBV7-8 with TRBJ1-6, with TRBD1 matching 7 bases. The CDR3 runs to 14 residues. Germline loops: CDR1 SGHVS, CDR2 FQNEAQ. V lost 4 bases and J lost 8; bases outside the gene matches: 5. The CDR3 DNA sequence: TGTGCCAGCAGCTCTGGGACAGTATATTCACCCCTCCACTTT. Translation: CASSSGTVYSPLHF.

The chain joins TRBV25-1 to TRBJ2-7; D call uncertain. The CDR3 has 14 residues. The V end was cut by 2 bases, the J end by 0 bases, with 8 bases between. Germline CDR1 reads MGHDK; CDR2 reads SYGVNS. CDR3 in DNA: TGTGCCAGCAGTGAACGCCAAAGCTCCTACGAGCAGTACTTC. Its translation is CASSERQSSYEQYF.

This rearrangement joins TRBV11-2 to TRBJ2-7, with TRBD2 identical over 7 bases. J lost 6 bases, V lost 5 bases, and 13 bases had no gene match. The CDR3 consists of 15 residues. CDR1 and CDR2 from the germline V gene are SGHAT and FQNNGV. CDR3 protein: CASSNWTRGLGEQYF. The DNA for the CDR3 is TGTGCCAGCAGCAATTGGACTAGAGGGTTGGGCGAGCAGTACTTC.

The table lists this clone with a count of one. The chain is built from TRBV7-6 and TRBJ2-5; 8 positions agree with TRBD1. The V gene end was trimmed by 4 bases and the J gene end by 5 bases; junction bases not matched to a gene: 6. Germline V CDR1 and CDR2: SGHVS, FNYEAQ. The CDR3 has 14 residues. CDR3 in DNA: TGTGCCAGCAGCTCTGGACAGGGACTGGAGACCCAGTACTTC. Encoded protein: CASSSGQGLETQYF.

This clone appeared once. As DNA, the CDR3 is TGCGCCAGCAGCTCTAGTCTAGCGGGGGCCCAAGATACGCAGTATTTT. Amino acids: CASSSSLAGAQDTQYF. The chain has TRBV5-1 and TRBJ2-3; 10 bases align to TRBD2. The CDR3 has 16 amino acids. From germline, CDR1 is SGHRS and CDR2 YFSETQ. After removal of 3 bases from V and 5 bases from J, the junction contained 9 bases not matched to a gene.

The rearrangement links TRBV5-6 to TRBJ1-1, with 9 bases lining up with TRBD1. Germline V CDR1 and CDR2: SGHDT, YYEEEE. The ends lost 2 bases at V and 6 bases at J; junction bases unmatched: 2. The CDR3 extends over 13 amino acids. The CDR3 bases are TGTGCCAGCAGCTTCGGGACAGGGCCTGAAGCTTTCTTT. This sequence encodes CASSFGTGPEAFF.